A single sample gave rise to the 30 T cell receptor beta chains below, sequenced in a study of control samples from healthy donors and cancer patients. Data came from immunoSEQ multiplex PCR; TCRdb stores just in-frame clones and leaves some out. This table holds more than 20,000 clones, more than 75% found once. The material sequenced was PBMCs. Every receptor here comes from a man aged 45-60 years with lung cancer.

DNA of the CDR3: TGCGCCAGCAGCCCGACAAGGAGTAATGAAAAACTGTTTTTT. Protein: CASSPTRSNEKLFF. This rearrangement joins TRBV4-3 to TRBJ1-4, with D unresolved. V was clipped by 4 bases and J by 4 bases, with 10 bases between them. Germline CDR1 LGHNA, CDR2 YSLEER. The CDR3 is 14 residues long.

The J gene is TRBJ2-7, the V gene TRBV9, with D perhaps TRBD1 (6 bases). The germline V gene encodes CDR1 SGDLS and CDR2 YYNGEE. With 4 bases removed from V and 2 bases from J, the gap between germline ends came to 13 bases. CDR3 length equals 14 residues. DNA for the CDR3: TGTGCCAGCAGCCCTGCAGGGGTCCCCTACGAGCAGTACTTC. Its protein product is CASSPAGVPYEQYF.

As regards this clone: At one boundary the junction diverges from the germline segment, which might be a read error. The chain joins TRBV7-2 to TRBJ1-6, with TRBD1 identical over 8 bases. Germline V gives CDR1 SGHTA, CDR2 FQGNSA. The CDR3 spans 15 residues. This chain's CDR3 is CASTLITGGDSPLHF. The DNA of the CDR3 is TGTGCCAGCACCTTAATTACAGGGGGAGATTCACCCCTCCACTTT.

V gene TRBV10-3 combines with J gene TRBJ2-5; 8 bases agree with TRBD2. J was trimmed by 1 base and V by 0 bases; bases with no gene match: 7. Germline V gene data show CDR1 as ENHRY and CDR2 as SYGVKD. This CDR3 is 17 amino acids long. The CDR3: CAISESRRGALQETQYF. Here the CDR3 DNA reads TGTGCCATCAGTGAGTCTCGGCGGGGGGCCCTCCAAGAGACCCAGTACTTC.

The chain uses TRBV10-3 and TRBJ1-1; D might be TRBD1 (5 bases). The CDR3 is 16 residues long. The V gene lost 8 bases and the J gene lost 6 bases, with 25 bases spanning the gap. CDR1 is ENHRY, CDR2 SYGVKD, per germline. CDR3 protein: CAIWPGPNKPGAEAFF. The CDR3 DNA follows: TGTGCCATCTGGCCGGGCCCCAATAAACCGGGGGCTGAAGCTTTCTTT.

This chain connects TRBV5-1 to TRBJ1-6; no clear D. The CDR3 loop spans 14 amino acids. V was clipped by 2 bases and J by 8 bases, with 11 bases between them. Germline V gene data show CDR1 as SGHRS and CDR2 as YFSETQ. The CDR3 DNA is TGCGCCAGCAGCTTAGGGCAGGTGGATTCACCCCTCCACTTT. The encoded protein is CASSLGQVDSPLHF. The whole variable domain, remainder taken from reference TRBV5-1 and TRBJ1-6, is KAGVTQTPRYLIKTRGQQVTLSCSPISGHRSVSWYQQTPGQGLQFLFEYFSETQRNKGNFPGRFSGRQFSNSRSEMNVSTLELGDSALYLCASSLGQVDSPLHFGNGTRLTVT.

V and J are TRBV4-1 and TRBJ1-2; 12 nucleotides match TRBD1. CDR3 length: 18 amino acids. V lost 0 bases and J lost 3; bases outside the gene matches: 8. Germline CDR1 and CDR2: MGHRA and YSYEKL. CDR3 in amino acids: CASSQDWDRGRSDYGYTF. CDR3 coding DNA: TGCGCCAGCAGCCAAGATTGGGACAGGGGGCGCTCAGACTATGGCTACACCTTC.

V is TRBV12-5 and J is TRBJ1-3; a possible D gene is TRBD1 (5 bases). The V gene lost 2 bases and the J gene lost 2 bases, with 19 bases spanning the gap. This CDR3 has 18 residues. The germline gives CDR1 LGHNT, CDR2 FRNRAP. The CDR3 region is CASGLTLSGIGTGNTIYF. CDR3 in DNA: TGTGCTAGTGGTTTGACCCTATCAGGGATCGGAACTGGAAACACCATATATTTT.

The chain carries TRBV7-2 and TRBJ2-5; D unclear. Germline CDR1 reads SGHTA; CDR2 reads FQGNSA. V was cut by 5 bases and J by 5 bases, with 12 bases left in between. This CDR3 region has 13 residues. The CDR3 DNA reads TGTGCCAGCAGCAGGGCCCTCCGGGAGACCCAGTACTTC. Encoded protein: CASSRALRETQYF. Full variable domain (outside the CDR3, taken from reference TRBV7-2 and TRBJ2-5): GAGVSQSPSNKVTEKGKDVELRCDPISGHTALYWYRQSLGQGLEFLIYFQGNSAPDKSGLPSDRFSAERTGGSVSTLTIQRTQQEDSAVYLCASSRALRETQYFGPGTRLLVL.

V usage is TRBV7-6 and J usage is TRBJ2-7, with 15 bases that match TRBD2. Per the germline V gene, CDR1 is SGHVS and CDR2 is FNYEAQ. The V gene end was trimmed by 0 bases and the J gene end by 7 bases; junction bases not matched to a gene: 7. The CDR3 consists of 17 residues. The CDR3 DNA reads TGTGCCAGCAGCTTAGCGGTCGGACTAGCGGGGGGGCAAGAGCAGTACTTC. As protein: CASSLAVGLAGGQEQYF.

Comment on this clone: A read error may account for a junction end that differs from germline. CDR3 sequence: CASSLGISGANVLTF. As DNA, the CDR3 is TGTGCCAGCAGTTTAGGGATCTCTGGGGCCAACGTCCTGACTTTC. The V and J genes are TRBV7-9 and TRBJ2-6, with unresolved D. Germline V lookup: CDR1 SEHNR, CDR2 FQNEAQ (reference sequence). The length of the CDR3 is 15 residues.

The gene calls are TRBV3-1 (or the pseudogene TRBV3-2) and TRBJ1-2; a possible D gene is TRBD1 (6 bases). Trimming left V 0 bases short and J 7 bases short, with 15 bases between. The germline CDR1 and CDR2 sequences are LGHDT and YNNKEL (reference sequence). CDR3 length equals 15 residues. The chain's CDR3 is CASSQEYLTGLGYTF. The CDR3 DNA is TGTGCCAGCAGCCAAGAATACCTAACAGGGCTTGGCTACACCTTC.

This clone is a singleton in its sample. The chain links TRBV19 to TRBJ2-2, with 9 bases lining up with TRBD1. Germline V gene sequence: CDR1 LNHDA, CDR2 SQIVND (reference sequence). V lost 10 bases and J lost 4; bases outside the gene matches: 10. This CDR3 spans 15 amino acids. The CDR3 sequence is CATPKGQGTTGELFF. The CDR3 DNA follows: TGTGCCACCCCGAAGGGACAGGGTACCACCGGGGAGCTGTTTTTT.

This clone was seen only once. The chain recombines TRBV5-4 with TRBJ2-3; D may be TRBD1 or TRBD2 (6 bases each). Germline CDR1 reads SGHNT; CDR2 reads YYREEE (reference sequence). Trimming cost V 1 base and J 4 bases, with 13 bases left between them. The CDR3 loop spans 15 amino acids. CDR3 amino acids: CASSLSRGRSDTQYF. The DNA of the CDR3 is TGTGCCAGCAGCTTGAGCCGGGGGCGGTCAGATACGCAGTATTTT.

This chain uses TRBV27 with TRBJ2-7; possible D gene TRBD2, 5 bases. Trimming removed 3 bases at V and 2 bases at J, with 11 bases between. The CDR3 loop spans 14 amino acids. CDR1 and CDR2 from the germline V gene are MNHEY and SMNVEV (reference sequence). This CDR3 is CASSFSTGTYEQYF. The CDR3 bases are TGTGCCAGCAGTTTCTCTACGGGGACCTACGAGCAGTACTTC.

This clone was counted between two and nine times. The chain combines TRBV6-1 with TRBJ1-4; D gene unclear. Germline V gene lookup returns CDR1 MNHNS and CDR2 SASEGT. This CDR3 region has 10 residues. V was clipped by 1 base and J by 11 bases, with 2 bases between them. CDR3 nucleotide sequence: TGTGCCAGCAGTGAAGGGAAACTGTTTTTT. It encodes CASSEGKLFF.

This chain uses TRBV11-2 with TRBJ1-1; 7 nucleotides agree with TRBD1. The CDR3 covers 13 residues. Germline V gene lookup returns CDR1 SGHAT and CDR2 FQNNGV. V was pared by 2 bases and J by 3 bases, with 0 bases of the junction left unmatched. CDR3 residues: CASSLRGHTEAFF. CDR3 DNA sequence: TGTGCCAGCAGCTTAAGGGGGCACACTGAAGCTTTCTTT.

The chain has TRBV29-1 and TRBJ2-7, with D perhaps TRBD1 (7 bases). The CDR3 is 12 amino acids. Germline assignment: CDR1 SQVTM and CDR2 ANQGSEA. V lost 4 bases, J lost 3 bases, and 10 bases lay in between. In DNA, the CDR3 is TGCAGCGTTGGGGGGGACAGCTACGAGCAGTACTTC. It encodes CSVGGDSYEQYF.

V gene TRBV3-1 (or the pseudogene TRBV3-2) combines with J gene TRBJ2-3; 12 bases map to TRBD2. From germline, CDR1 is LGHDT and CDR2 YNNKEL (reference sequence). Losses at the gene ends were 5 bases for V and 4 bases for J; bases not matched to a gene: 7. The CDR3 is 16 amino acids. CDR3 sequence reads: CASSNALAGGADTQYF. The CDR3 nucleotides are TGTGCCAGCAGCAATGCACTAGCGGGGGGCGCAGATACGCAGTATTTT.

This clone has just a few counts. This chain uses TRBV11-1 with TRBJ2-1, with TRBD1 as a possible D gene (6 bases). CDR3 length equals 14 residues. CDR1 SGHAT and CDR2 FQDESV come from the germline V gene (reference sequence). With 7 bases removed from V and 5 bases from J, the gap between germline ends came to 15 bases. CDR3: CASTPGGSHNEQFF. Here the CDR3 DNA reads TGTGCCAGCACCCCTGGGGGCAGCCACAATGAGCAGTTCTTC.

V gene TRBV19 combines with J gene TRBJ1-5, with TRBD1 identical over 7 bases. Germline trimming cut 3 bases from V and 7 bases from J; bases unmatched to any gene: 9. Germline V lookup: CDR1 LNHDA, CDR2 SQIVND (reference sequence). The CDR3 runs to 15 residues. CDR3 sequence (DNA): TGTGCCAGTAGTATGGGACAGCCGTTCATCCAGCCCCAGCATTTT. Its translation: CASSMGQPFIQPQHF.

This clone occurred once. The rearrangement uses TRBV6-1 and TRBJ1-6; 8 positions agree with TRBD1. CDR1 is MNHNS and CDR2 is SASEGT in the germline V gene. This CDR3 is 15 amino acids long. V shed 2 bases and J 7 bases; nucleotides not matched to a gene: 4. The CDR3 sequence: CASSEQGASNSPLHF. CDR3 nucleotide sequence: TGTGCCAGCAGTGAACAGGGGGCAAGCAATTCACCCCTCCACTTT.

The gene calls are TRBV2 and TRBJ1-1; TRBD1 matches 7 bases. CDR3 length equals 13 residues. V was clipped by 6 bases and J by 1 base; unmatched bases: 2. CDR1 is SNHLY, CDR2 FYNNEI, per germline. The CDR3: CASRGDRNTEAFF. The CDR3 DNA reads TGTGCCAGCAGGGGGGACAGGAACACTGAAGCTTTCTTT.

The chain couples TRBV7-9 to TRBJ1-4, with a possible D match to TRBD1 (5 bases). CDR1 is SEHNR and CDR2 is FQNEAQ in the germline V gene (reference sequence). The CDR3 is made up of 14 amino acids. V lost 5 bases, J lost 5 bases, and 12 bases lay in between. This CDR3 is CASSRREVNEKLFF. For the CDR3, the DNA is TGTGCCAGCAGCCGCAGGGAGGTGAATGAAAAACTGTTTTTT. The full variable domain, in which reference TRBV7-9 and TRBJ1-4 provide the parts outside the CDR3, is DTGVSQNPRHKITKRGQNVTFRCDPISEHNRLYWYRQTLGQGPEFLTYFQNEAQLEKSRLLSDRFSAERPKGSFSTLEIQRTEQGDSAMYLCASSRREVNEKLFFGSGTQLSVL.

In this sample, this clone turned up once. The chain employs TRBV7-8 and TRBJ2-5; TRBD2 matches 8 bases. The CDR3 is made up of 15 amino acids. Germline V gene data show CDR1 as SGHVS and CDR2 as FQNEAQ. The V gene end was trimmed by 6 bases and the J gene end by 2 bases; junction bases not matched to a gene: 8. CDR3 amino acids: CASSFSGNRQETQYF. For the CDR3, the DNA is TGTGCCAGCAGTTTTAGCGGGAACCGACAAGAGACCCAGTACTTC.

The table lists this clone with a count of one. In nucleotides, the CDR3 is TGTGCCAGCAGCTTACGGTTCCGGGGATCCTACAATGAGCAGTTCTTC. Translation: CASSLRFRGSYNEQFF. The chain joins TRBV13 to TRBJ2-1; D perhaps matches TRBD2 (5 bases). The CDR3 is 16 residues long. Germline CDR1 is PRHDT and CDR2 is FYEKMQ (reference sequence). V lost 2 bases and J lost 1, with 12 bases in between.

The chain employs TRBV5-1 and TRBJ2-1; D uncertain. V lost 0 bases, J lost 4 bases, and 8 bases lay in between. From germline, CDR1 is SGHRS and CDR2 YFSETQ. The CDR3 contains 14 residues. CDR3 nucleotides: TGCGCCAGCAGCTTGGAAAGTCAGTACAATGAGCAGTTCTTC. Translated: CASSLESQYNEQFF.

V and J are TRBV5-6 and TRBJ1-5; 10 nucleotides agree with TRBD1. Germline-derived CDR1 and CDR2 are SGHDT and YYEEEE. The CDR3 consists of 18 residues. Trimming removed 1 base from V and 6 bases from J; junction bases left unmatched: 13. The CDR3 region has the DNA TGTGCCAGCAGCTTGACCGGGACAGGGGTTTACGGGGGTCAGCCCCAGCATTTT. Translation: CASSLTGTGVYGGQPQHF.

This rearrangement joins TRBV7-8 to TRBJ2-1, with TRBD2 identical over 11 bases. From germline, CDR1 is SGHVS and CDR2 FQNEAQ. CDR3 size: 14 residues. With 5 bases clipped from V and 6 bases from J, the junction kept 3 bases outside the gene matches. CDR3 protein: CASSPGTSGNEQFF. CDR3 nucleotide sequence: TGTGCCAGCAGCCCCGGGACTAGCGGCAATGAGCAGTTCTTC.

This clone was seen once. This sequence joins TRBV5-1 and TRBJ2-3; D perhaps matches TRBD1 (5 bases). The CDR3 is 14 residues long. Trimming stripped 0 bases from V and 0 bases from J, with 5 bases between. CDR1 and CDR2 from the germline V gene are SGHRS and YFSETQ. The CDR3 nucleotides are TGCGCCAGCAGCTTGGGACAGAGCACAGATACGCAGTATTTT. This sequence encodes CASSLGQSTDTQYF.